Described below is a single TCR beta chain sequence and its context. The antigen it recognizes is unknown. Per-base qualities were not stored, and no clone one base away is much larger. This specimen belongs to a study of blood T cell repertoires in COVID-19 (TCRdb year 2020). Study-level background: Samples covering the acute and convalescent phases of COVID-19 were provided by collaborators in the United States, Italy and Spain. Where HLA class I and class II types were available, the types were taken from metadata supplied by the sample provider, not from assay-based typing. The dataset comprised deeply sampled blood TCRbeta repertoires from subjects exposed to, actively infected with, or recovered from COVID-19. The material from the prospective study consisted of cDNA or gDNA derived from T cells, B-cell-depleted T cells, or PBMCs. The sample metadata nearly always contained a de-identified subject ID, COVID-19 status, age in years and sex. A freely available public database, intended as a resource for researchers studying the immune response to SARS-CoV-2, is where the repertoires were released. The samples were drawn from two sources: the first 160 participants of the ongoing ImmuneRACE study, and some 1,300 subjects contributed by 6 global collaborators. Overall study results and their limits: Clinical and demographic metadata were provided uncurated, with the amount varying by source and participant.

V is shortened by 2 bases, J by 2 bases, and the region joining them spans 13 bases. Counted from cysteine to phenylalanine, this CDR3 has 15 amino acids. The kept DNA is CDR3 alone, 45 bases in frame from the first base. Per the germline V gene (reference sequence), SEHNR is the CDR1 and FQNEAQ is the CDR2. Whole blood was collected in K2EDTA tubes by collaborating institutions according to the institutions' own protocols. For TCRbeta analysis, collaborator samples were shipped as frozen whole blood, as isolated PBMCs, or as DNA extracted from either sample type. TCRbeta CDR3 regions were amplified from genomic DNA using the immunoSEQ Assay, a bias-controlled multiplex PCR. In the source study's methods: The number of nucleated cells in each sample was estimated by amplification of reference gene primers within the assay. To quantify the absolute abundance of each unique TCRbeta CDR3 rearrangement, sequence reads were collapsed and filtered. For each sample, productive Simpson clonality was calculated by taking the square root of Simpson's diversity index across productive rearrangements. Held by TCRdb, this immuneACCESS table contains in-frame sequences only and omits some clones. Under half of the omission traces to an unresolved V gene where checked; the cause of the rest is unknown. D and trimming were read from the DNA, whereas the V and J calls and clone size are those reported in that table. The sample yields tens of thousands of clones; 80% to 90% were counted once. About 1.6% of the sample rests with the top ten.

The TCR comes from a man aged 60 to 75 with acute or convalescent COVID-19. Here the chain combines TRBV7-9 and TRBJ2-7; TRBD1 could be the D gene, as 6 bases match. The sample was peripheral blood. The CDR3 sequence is CASSLFRGQPYEQYF. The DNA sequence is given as TGTGCCAGCAGCTTATTTCGGGGACAACCCTACGAGCAGTACTTC.